The present T cell receptor beta chain was sequenced within a study of blood T cell repertoires in COVID-19. Study in general: Collection of acute and convalescent COVID-19 samples took place in the United States, Italy and Spain. Sources were T cells, B-cell-depleted T cells, or PBMCs; the material itself was cDNA or gDNA.

The CDR3 has 13 residues. Germline-derived CDR1 and CDR2 are LNHDA and SQIVND (reference sequence). The J segment lost 3 bases and the V segment lost 8 bases, leaving 1 base of the junction unmatched. Authors' methods: Reference gene primer amplification yielded estimated nucleated cell counts. Data came from immunoSEQ multiplex PCR; TCRdb stores just in-frame clones and leaves some out. D and trimming come from the DNA, and the V and J calls and clone size come from that table. The table records some 270,000 clones, 89% of them present only once. The sample comprised peripheral blood. The TCR sequence derives from a man aged 50-59 years with acute or convalescent COVID-19. The rearrangement links TRBV19 to TRBJ2-1; 10 bases fit TRBD1. The CDR3 DNA sequence: TGTGCCAGTGGACAGGGGGTCTACAATGAGCAGTTCTTC. Translating gives CASGQGVYNEQFF.